This T cell receptor (beta chain) was sequenced in a study of T cell changes during pregnancy in multiple sclerosis. Germline loops: CDR1 SNHLY, CDR2 FYNNEI. J was trimmed by 7 bases and V by 6 bases; bases with no gene match: 8. There are 14 residues in the CDR3. The protocol was immunoSEQ multiplex PCR, while the TCRdb copy is restricted to in-frame clones and leaves out a portion. In the table there are 60,000 to 85,000 clones, 91% of which are singletons. Sequenced material: peripheral blood, taken in the first trimester of pregnancy. The TCR was taken from a female donor with multiple sclerosis, enrolled in a pregnancy study. The chain links TRBV2 to TRBJ2-2; 7 bases fit TRBD1. CDR3 sequence reads: CASRADRADGELFF. The CDR3, as DNA: TGTGCCAGCAGAGCCGACAGGGCCGACGGGGAGCTGTTTTTT.